This T cell receptor beta chain is drawn from a study of T cell changes during pregnancy in multiple sclerosis. V gave up 2 bases and J gave up 10 bases, with 20 bases separating them. Germline lookup yields CDR1 GTSNPN and CDR2 SVGIG (reference sequence). There are 14 residues in the CDR3. Sequenced by immunoSEQ multiplex PCR; TCRdb stores in-frame clones only, minus some. Of about 100,000 clones in the sample, roughly nine tenths were seen once. Here the sequenced sample was peripheral blood, taken in the second trimester of pregnancy. This TCR was sampled from a female donor with multiple sclerosis, enrolled in a pregnancy study. The V gene is TRBV30, the J gene TRBJ1-1, with D maybe TRBD1 (6 bases). CDR3 amino acids: CAWSWAAGRRGAFF. DNA of the CDR3: TGTGCCTGGAGTTGGGCAGCTGGCCGCAGGGGAGCTTTCTTT.